A selection of T cell receptor beta chains follows, all from one sample in a study of chemoradiotherapy in HPV16-positive cancers. Measured with immunoSEQ multiplex PCR; TCRdb has only the in-frame clones, and not every one. The sample comprises more than 20,000 clones, approximately 92% of which are singletons, and about a sixth rests with the top ten. Sequenced material: blood, taken from a patient who underwent chemoradiotherapy. Every receptor here comes from a human donor with HPV-associated anogenital cancer. Each CDR3 is given with its conserved first and last residue. The order of the fields is J gene, clone size, D gene, V gene, CDR3 protein, CDR3 DNA. The D gene is left open where the match is weak. Clone size appears in some rows only: once, few, many, or a class for an expanded clone.

J gene: TRBJ1-1
clone size: -
D gene: -
V gene: TRBV19
CDR3 protein: CASSRGGTEAFF
CDR3 DNA: TGTGCCAGTAGTAGAGGGGGAACTGAAGCTTTCTTT

J gene: TRBJ1-6
clone size: -
D gene: -
V gene: TRBV4-1
CDR3 protein: CASSQGPGNPLHF
CDR3 DNA: TGCGCCAGCAGCCAGGGGCCGGGGAACCCCCTCCACTTT

J gene: TRBJ1-1
clone size: -
D gene: -
V gene: TRBV5-4
CDR3 protein: CASSLVLGENTEAFF
CDR3 DNA: TGTGCCAGCAGCTTGGTTCTGGGCGAGAACACTGAAGCTTTCTTT

J gene: TRBJ2-1
clone size: once
D gene: TRBD2
V gene: TRBV18
CDR3 protein: CASSGDYRSYNEQFF
CDR3 DNA: TGTGCCAGCTCCGGGGACTACCGCTCCTACAATGAGCAGTTCTTC

J gene: TRBJ1-4
clone size: once
D gene: TRBD1
V gene: TRBV28
CDR3 protein: CASSKDRENEKLFF
CDR3 DNA: TGTGCCAGCAGCAAGGACAGGGAGAATGAAAAACTGTTTTTT

J gene: TRBJ2-7
clone size: few
D gene: -
V gene: TRBV7-3
CDR3 protein: CASSLQGGNEQYF
CDR3 DNA: TGTGCCAGCAGCCTGCAGGGGGGAAACGAGCAGTACTTC

J gene: TRBJ2-1
clone size: -
D gene: -
V gene: TRBV20-1
CDR3 protein: CSARAPQGKFF
CDR3 DNA: TGCAGTGCTAGGGCCCCGCAGGGAAAGTTCTTC

J gene: TRBJ2-5
clone size: -
D gene: -
V gene: TRBV2
CDR3 protein: CASSDLSGMKTQYF
CDR3 DNA: TGTGCCAGCAGTGACCTGTCAGGGATGAAGACCCAGTACTTC

J gene: TRBJ2-7
clone size: once
D gene: -
V gene: TRBV15
CDR3 protein: CATSREDSSYEQYF
CDR3 DNA: TGTGCCACCAGCAGAGAGGACAGCTCCTACGAGCAGTACTTC

J gene: TRBJ2-3
clone size: -
D gene: -
V gene: TRBV7-6
CDR3 protein: CASSLAVGLTDTQYF
CDR3 DNA: TGTGCCAGCAGCTTAGCTGTGGGGTTGACAGATACGCAGTATTTT

J gene: TRBJ2-5
clone size: medium-sized
D gene: TRBD2
V gene: TRBV6-1
CDR3 protein: CASSEAAGGQETQYF
CDR3 DNA: TGTGCCAGCAGTGAAGCAGCGGGGGGGCAAGAGACCCAGTACTTC

J gene: TRBJ1-5
clone size: -
D gene: -
V gene: TRBV5-5
CDR3 protein: CASSLEGVQPQHF
CDR3 DNA: TGTGCCAGCAGCTTGGAAGGGGTTCAGCCCCAGCATTTT

J gene: TRBJ2-1
clone size: -
D gene: TRBD2
V gene: TRBV13
CDR3 protein: CASSMLAGGRNEQFF
CDR3 DNA: TGTGCCAGCAGCATGCTAGCGGGAGGGCGTAATGAGCAGTTCTTC

J gene: TRBJ2-7
clone size: -
D gene: -
V gene: TRBV10-3
CDR3 protein: CAISEAGDEQYF
CDR3 DNA: TGTGCCATCAGTGAGGCAGGGGACGAGCAGTACTTC